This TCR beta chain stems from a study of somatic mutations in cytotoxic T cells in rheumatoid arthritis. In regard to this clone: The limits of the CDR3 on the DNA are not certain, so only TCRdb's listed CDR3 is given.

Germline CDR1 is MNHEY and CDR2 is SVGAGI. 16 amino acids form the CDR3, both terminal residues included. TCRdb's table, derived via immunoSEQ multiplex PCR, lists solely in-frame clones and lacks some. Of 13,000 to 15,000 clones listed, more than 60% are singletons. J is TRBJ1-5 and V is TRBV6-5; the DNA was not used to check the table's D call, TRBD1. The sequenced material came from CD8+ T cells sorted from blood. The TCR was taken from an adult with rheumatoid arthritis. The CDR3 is CASSSSRQGLRQPQHF.